This entry lists 25 T cell receptor beta chains sequenced from one sample in a study of blood T cell repertoires in COVID-19. Clones were sequenced by immunoSEQ multiplex PCR, and TCRdb holds only the in-frame ones, with some missing. The table has over 200,000 clones, 85% to 90% seen once. Sequencing used peripheral blood. Receptors were obtained from a man under 40 with COVID-19, enrolled during active disease.

V usage is TRBV9 and J usage is TRBJ2-3, with TRBD2 as a possible D gene (6 bases). The V gene lost 0 bases and the J gene lost 6 bases, with 8 bases spanning the gap. Germline CDR1 reads SGDLS; CDR2 reads YYNGEE. The CDR3 length is 13 residues. The CDR3 DNA reads as TGTGCCAGCAGCGTAGACCGGGGGGATACGCAGTATTTT. Translated, it gives CASSVDRGDTQYF.

The genes are TRBV19 and TRBJ1-6; perhaps TRBD1 as D (5 bases). Germline-derived CDR1 and CDR2 are LNHDA and SQIVND (reference sequence). The CDR3 totals 15 residues. V gave up 3 bases and J gave up 8 bases, with 14 bases separating them. CDR3 in amino acids: CASSIGHAGDSPLHF. The CDR3 DNA reads TGTGCCAGTAGTATTGGACATGCCGGTGATTCACCCCTCCACTTT. Using reference TRBV19 and TRBJ1-6 for the parts outside the CDR3, the full variable domain is DGGITQSPKYLFRKEGQNVTLSCEQNLNHDAMYWYRQDPGQGLRLIYYSQIVNDFQKGDIAEGYSVSREKKESFPLTVTSAQKNPTAFYLCASSIGHAGDSPLHFGNGTRLTVT.

The chain recombines TRBV27 with TRBJ1-4; TRBD1 aligns across 11 bases. This CDR3 has 15 residues. With V trimmed by 5 bases and J by 8 bases, 7 bases remained unmatched. Germline V gene sequence: CDR1 MNHEY, CDR2 SMNVEV (reference sequence). CDR3 protein: CASSRRTGGGEKLFF. CDR3 DNA sequence: TGTGCCAGCAGTCGAAGGACAGGGGGCGGGGAAAAACTGTTTTTT.

The chain employs TRBV7-9 and TRBJ2-1; 7 nucleotides align to TRBD2. Germline V gene sequence: CDR1 SEHNR, CDR2 FQNEAQ (reference sequence). The length of the CDR3 is 16 residues. Unmatched junction bases numbered 15, after V lost 5 bases and J lost 8 bases. The CDR3 coding sequence is TGTGCCAGCAGCGTGGGGACTCCGGGGAGGGACTATGAGCAGTTCTTC. The encoded protein is CASSVGTPGRDYEQFF.

This chain links TRBV18 with TRBJ2-5; D may be TRBD1 (5 bases). From germline, CDR1 is KGHSH and CDR2 LQKENI. V lost 3 bases and J 3 bases, leaving 11 bases between the germline ends. This CDR3 contains 14 residues. In DNA form, the CDR3 reads TGTGCCAGCTCACCTCCTCTAGGGGAAGAGACCCAGTACTTC. This gives the protein CASSPPLGEETQYF.

The chain combines TRBV6-5 with TRBJ1-1; tentative D call: TRBD1 (5 bases). The germline CDR1 and CDR2 sequences are MNHEY and SVGAGI. Trimming took 5 bases from V and 5 from J, leaving 12 bases between them. This CDR3 region has 13 residues. The CDR3 DNA reads as TGTGCCAGCAGTCAGAGGGAGGGGACTGAAGCTTTCTTT. Protein sequence: CASSQREGTEAFF.

The chain uses TRBV19 and TRBJ2-2; 12 nucleotides agree with TRBD2. J was trimmed by 5 bases and V by 5 bases; bases with no gene match: 6. There are 16 residues in the CDR3. CDR1 and CDR2 (germline): LNHDA, SQIVND (reference sequence). CDR3 in amino acids: CASSLRTSGETGELFF. The CDR3, as DNA: TGTGCCAGTAGTTTACGGACTAGCGGGGAGACCGGGGAGCTGTTTTTT. The full variable domain, rest sourced from reference TRBV19 and TRBJ2-2, is DGGITQSPKYLFRKEGQNVTLSCEQNLNHDAMYWYRQDPGQGLRLIYYSQIVNDFQKGDIAEGYSVSREKKESFPLTVTSAQKNPTAFYLCASSLRTSGETGELFFGEGSRLTVL.

The chain carries TRBV7-6 and TRBJ2-7; TRBD2 agrees at 11 bases. Losses at the gene ends were 5 bases for V and 1 base for J; bases not matched to a gene: 7. This CDR3 has 16 amino acids. CDR1 is SGHVS, CDR2 FNYEAQ, per germline. CDR3 DNA: TGTGCCAGCAGCCCACTAGCGGGGGCAGTATCCTACGAGCAGTACTTC. Translation: CASSPLAGAVSYEQYF.

Here the CDR3 reads CASSRGQGAPNEKLFF. As DNA, the CDR3 is TGTGCCAGCAGCCGAGGACAGGGGGCACCTAATGAAAAACTGTTTTTT. The V gene is TRBV4-2, the J gene TRBJ1-4, with 11 bases identical to TRBD1. Germline-derived CDR1 and CDR2 are LGHNA and YNFKEQ. This CDR3 contains 16 residues. Germline trimming cut 4 bases from V and 3 bases from J; bases unmatched to any gene: 4.

Only one count was recorded for this clone. This chain uses TRBV15 with TRBJ2-3; TRBD2 agrees at 8 bases. Germline loops: CDR1 LNHNV, CDR2 YYDKDF (reference sequence). V shed 6 bases and J 2 bases; nucleotides not matched to a gene: 13. The length of the CDR3 is 17 residues. Written as DNA, the CDR3 is TGTGCCACCAGTACTCCTCCGGGACTAGGCCCCACAGATACGCAGTATTTT. Encoded protein: CATSTPPGLGPTDTQYF.

The genes are TRBV4-2 and TRBJ1-1, with 9 bases that match TRBD1. This CDR3 region has 15 residues. With V trimmed by 1 base and J by 6 bases, 6 bases remained unmatched. CDR1 LGHNA and CDR2 YNFKEQ come from the germline V gene. The CDR3 DNA reads as TGTGCCAGCAGCCAAGCATCGGGACAGGGCGCTGAAGCTTTCTTT. Translating gives CASSQASGQGAEAFF.

The chain uses TRBV7-9 and TRBJ1-2, with 11 bases that match TRBD1. CDR3 length: 14 residues. After removal of 5 bases from V and 8 bases from J, the junction contained 7 bases not matched to a gene. Per the germline V gene, CDR1 is SEHNR and CDR2 is FQNEAQ (reference sequence). The CDR3 coding sequence is TGTGCCAGCAGCCTGGACAGGGGGCGCTTAGGCTACACCTTC. It translates to CASSLDRGRLGYTF.

Only a few counts were recorded for this clone. V gene TRBV7-8 combines with J gene TRBJ1-1; D is unclear. V was trimmed by 3 bases and J by 5 bases, leaving 10 bases between them. This CDR3 region has 13 residues. Germline lookup yields CDR1 SGHVS and CDR2 FQNEAQ. The CDR3 coding sequence is TGTGCCAGCAGCTTTAGCCGAGGGACTGAAGCTTTCTTT. Amino acids: CASSFSRGTEAFF.

The chain combines TRBV18 with TRBJ1-1, with D perhaps matching TRBD1 (6 bases). In germline, CDR1 is KGHSH, CDR2 LQKENI. Between the trimmed V and J ends, which lost 1 base and 2 bases, there was a span of 14 bases. The CDR3 covers 16 residues. The CDR3 region has the DNA TGTGCCAGCTCACCACAGACAGGAAACCTTAACACTGAAGCTTTCTTT. It specifies CASSPQTGNLNTEAFF.

The gene calls are TRBV11-2 and TRBJ2-7; D uncertain. Germline values: CDR1 SGHAT, CDR2 FQNNGV. The CDR3 is 14 amino acids. Trimming pared 5 bases from V and 3 bases from J, leaving 14 bases between. The CDR3 coding sequence is TGTGCCAGCAGCCAGTTGGCAGGCGACTACGAGCAGTACTTC. Its protein is CASSQLAGDYEQYF.

The chain uses TRBV5-1 and TRBJ1-3; D is uncertain. Looked up from germline, CDR1 is SGHRS and CDR2 is YFSETQ. The CDR3 contains 14 residues. Trimming removed 4 bases from V and 0 bases from J, with 8 bases in between. The CDR3, as DNA: TGCGCCAGCAGCCGTCTCGGCTCTGGAAACACCATATATTTT. Translation: CASSRLGSGNTIYF.

This chain links TRBV9 with TRBJ1-4; D not resolved. V lost 2 bases and J lost 5, with 10 bases in between. Germline V gene data show CDR1 as SGDLS and CDR2 as YYNGEE. The CDR3 length is 14 residues. CDR3: CASSVPGSNEKLFF. CDR3 nucleotides: TGTGCCAGCAGCGTCCCAGGAAGCAATGAAAAACTGTTTTTT. Supplemented by reference TRBV9 and TRBJ1-4, the full variable domain reads DSGVTQTPKHLITATGQRVTLRCSPRSGDLSVYWYQQSLDQGLQFLIQYYNGEERAKGNILERFSAQQFPDLHSELNLSSLELGDSALYFCASSVPGSNEKLFFGSGTQLSVL.

The chain links TRBV28 to TRBJ2-5; D gene unclear. Trimming shortened V by 5 bases and J by 1 base, and 8 bases separated the two germline ends. Germline loops: CDR1 MDHEN, CDR2 SYDVKM. This CDR3 spans 13 amino acids. CDR3 DNA sequence: TGTGCCAGCAGTGATGCCGGCCAAGAGACCCAGTACTTC. As protein: CASSDAGQETQYF. Combining the CDR3 with reference TRBV28 and TRBJ2-5 gives the whole variable domain DVKVTQSSRYLVKRTGEKVFLECVQDMDHENMFWYRQDPGLGLRLIYFSYDVKMKEKGDIPEGYSVSREKKERFSLILESASTNQTSMYLCASSDAGQETQYFGPGTRLLVL.

This rearrangement joins TRBV9 to TRBJ2-1; TRBD2 matches 8 bases. J gave up 4 bases and V 4 bases, and 4 bases lay outside the gene matches. CDR1 and CDR2 (germline): SGDLS, YYNGEE. The CDR3 totals 14 residues. The CDR3 region is CASSSGSPYNEQFF. For the CDR3, the DNA is TGTGCCAGCAGCAGCGGGAGTCCTTACAATGAGCAGTTCTTC.

This clone was picked up one time. J is TRBJ2-7 and V is TRBV7-8; the match to TRBD2 covers 9 bases. CDR1 and CDR2 from the germline V gene are SGHVS and FQNEAQ. Germline trimming cut 1 base from V and 1 base from J; bases unmatched to any gene: 2. The CDR3 spans 15 residues. The CDR3 DNA is TGTGCCAGCAGCTTAGAAGCGGGAGGATCCTACGAGCAGTACTTC. Translating it yields CASSLEAGGSYEQYF.

The V gene is TRBV2, the J gene TRBJ1-5, with 8 bases lining up with TRBD1. Germline assignment: CDR1 SNHLY and CDR2 FYNNEI. Unmatched junction bases numbered 7, after V lost 6 bases and J lost 3 bases. The CDR3 runs 15 residues. This CDR3 reads CASRLRTGINQPQHF. Here the CDR3 DNA reads TGTGCCAGCAGACTAAGGACAGGGATCAATCAGCCCCAGCATTTT.

This chain connects TRBV4-2 to TRBJ1-1; D is unclear. Per the germline V gene, CDR1 is LGHNA and CDR2 is YNFKEQ. The CDR3 is 17 amino acids. Trimming removed 3 bases at V and 2 bases at J, with 19 bases between. DNA for the CDR3: TGTGCCAGCAGCCAGGCCGTATCTCCCTTCCTTAACACTGAAGCTTTCTTT. As protein: CASSQAVSPFLNTEAFF.

This sequence joins TRBV7-2 and TRBJ2-1; 11 bases map to TRBD1. Germline CDR1 and CDR2: SGHTA and FQGNSA. The CDR3 sequence is 14 residues long. With V trimmed by 5 bases and J by 6 bases, 3 bases remained unmatched. The CDR3 reads CASSGTGGFNEQFF. DNA for the CDR3: TGTGCCAGCAGCGGGACAGGGGGTTTCAATGAGCAGTTCTTC.

This chain connects TRBV28 to TRBJ2-1, with D perhaps TRBD1 (6 bases). Trimming cost V 3 bases and J 5 bases, with 17 bases left between them. Germline lookup yields CDR1 MDHEN and CDR2 SYDVKM. This CDR3 comprises 16 residues. CDR3 in DNA: TGTGCCAGCAGTTTGTTTTGGAGACAGGCCAACAATGAGCAGTTCTTC. Its protein product is CASSLFWRQANNEQFF.

V and J are TRBV27 and TRBJ1-3; D is perhaps TRBD1 (6 bases). The germline CDR1 and CDR2 sequences are MNHEY and SMNVEV (reference sequence). V was shortened by 5 bases and J by 4 bases, with 18 bases between the two germline ends. This CDR3 has 16 residues. The CDR3 protein is CASSPTGFLGGNTIYF. In DNA, the CDR3 is TGTGCCAGCAGTCCAACAGGGTTTCTCGGCGGAAACACCATATATTTT.